This T cell receptor (beta chain) emerged from a study of T cell responses to AZD1222 COVID-19 vaccine. Study results and limitations: Targets within unmutated variant regions were reportedly found for nearly half of spike-specific TCRs. Two AZD1222 administrations were followed by greater Spike-specific TCR breadth and depth. In all cases, repertoires were sampled only after the peak T cell response.

Assay: immunoSEQ multiplex PCR; the TCRdb copy retains only in-frame clones and omits some. The data hold around 260,000 clones, with just over 90% observed a single time. Worth noting for this clone: Its cognate antigen is unknown.

This clonotype originated in an adult in good health. This specimen was peripheral blood, taken on day 0 of AZD1222 vaccination.

The CDR3 spells CAMGQLNSGNTIYF. Written as DNA, the CDR3 is TGTGCCATGGGACAGCTTAACTCTGGAAACACCATATATTTT. The chain is built from TRBV30 and TRBJ1-3, with 7 bases fitting TRBD1. V lost 8 bases to trimming and J lost 0 bases; unmatched junction nucleotides: 7. Germline V CDR1 and CDR2: GTSNPN, SVGIG (reference sequence). CDR3 length equals 14 residues.